Shown below are 15 T cell receptor beta chains from a single sample sequenced in a study of identical twins. TCRdb called the 5' RACE reads again in MiXCR, with one record for every CDR3 protein. Altogether roughly 240,000 distinct CDR3 sequences are present, approximately 6.8% being singletons, with the ten largest covering around 5%. The same specimen was also included in a second study, on yellow fever vaccine responses in identical twins.

Sequenced input: CD8+ T cells sorted from blood. The receptors were gathered from a woman between 18 and 30 years old in good health.

In this sample, this clonotype turned up a few times. V usage is TRBV6-4 and J usage is TRBJ1-5; D remains ambiguous. Trimming left V 5 bases short and J 7 bases short, with 12 bases between. This CDR3 region has 13 residues. Germline CDR1 and CDR2: MRHNA and SNTAGT. The DNA for the CDR3 is TGTGCCAGCAGTCAGGCCCCATTACAGCCCCAGCATTTT. Its protein is CASSQAPLQPQHF.

This clonotype showed up many times. The chain couples TRBV15 to TRBJ1-5, with 8 positions matching TRBD1. V was pared by 5 bases and J by 4 bases, with 7 bases of the junction left unmatched. Germline V CDR1 and CDR2: LNHNV, YYDKDF (reference sequence). This CDR3 is built from 15 residues. CDR3 DNA sequence: TGTGCCACCAGCCTTGACAGGGGTGGGAATCAGCCCCAGCATTTT. Residues: CATSLDRGGNQPQHF.

This clonotype was observed a few times. This chain joins TRBV18 and TRBJ2-7; the D gene is possibly TRBD1 (5 bases). The V gene lost 2 bases and the J gene lost 9 bases, with 11 bases spanning the gap. Germline V lookup: CDR1 KGHSH, CDR2 LQKENI. The CDR3 has 12 amino acids. The CDR3 nucleotides read TGTGCCAGCTCACCAGACAGTGTGGGGCAGTACTTC. This translates into CASSPDSVGQYF.

This clonotype occurred many times. The V and J genes are TRBV12-3 or TRBV12-4 and TRBJ2-4; TRBD1 might be the D (6 bases). CDR3 size: 12 residues. V was cut by 5 bases and J by 7 bases, with 9 bases left in between. The DNA of the CDR3 is TGTGCCAGCAGTGTCACAGGGAACATTCAGTACTTC. Protein product: CASSVTGNIQYF.

Points on this clonotype: This could be a read error, since a much larger clone is one nucleotide away. This chain links TRBV6-5 with TRBJ2-1; 7 bases are shared with TRBD2. The V gene's germline CDR1 is MNHEY and CDR2 SVGAGI. The ends lost 4 bases at V and 8 bases at J; junction bases unmatched: 14. CDR3 length equals 16 residues. The CDR3 bases are TGTGCCAGCAGTTGCTCGGCGGGGGACCAGATCGATGAGCAGTTCTTC. Its protein is CASSCSAGDQIDEQFF.

This clonotype was seen a few times. The chain links TRBV20-1 to TRBJ1-2; D is ambiguous. The CDR3 sequence is 13 residues long. Germline CDR1 DFQATT, CDR2 SNEGSKA (reference sequence). V shed 1 base and J shed 3 bases, with 9 bases lying between them. The chain's CDR3 is CSARAPNDYGYTF. The CDR3 DNA sequence: TGCAGTGCTAGAGCGCCAAACGACTATGGCTACACCTTC.

The chain carries TRBV28 and TRBJ2-7; 7 bases map to TRBD2. The junction had 10 bases not matched to a gene; V was cut back by 6 bases and J by 2 bases. The germline V gene has CDR1 MDHEN and CDR2 SYDVKM. CDR3 length equals 15 residues. CDR3: CASSPDLAVPYEQYV. CDR3 DNA sequence: TGTGCCAGCAGCCCAGACCTAGCGGTGCCCTACGAGCAGTACGTC.

This clonotype occurred many times. The DNA of the CDR3 is TGCAGCGTTGAGGGGCGGTCTACCTACAATGAGCAGTTCTTC. Amino acids: CSVEGRSTYNEQFF. The chain is built from TRBV29-1 and TRBJ2-1; D is perhaps TRBD1 (5 bases). This CDR3 is built from 14 residues. V dropped 3 bases and J dropped 2 bases, with 11 bases sitting between them. Germline CDR1 is SQVTM and CDR2 is ANQGSEA.

The genes are TRBV20-1 and TRBJ2-7, with D possibly called TRBD1 or TRBD2 (5 bases each). CDR3 length equals 14 residues. From germline, CDR1 is DFQATT and CDR2 SNEGSKA (reference sequence). The germline V and J ends were trimmed by 4 bases and 7 bases, with 20 bases remaining between them. CDR3 nucleotide sequence: TGCAGTGCTATGGCCGTGAGCCAGTGGGGGGAGCAGTACGTC. It codes for CSAMAVSQWGEQYV.

This clonotype appeared a few times. V usage is TRBV19 and J usage is TRBJ2-1, with 10 bases aligning to TRBD2. The CDR3 totals 16 residues. With 5 bases clipped from V and 2 bases from J, the junction kept 6 bases outside the gene matches. Germline V gene sequence: CDR1 LNHDA, CDR2 SQIVND (reference sequence). CDR3 sequence (DNA): TGTGCCAGTAGTCCGCAACTAGCGGGACCCTACAATGAGCAGTTCTTC. Its protein is CASSPQLAGPYNEQFF. Based on the CDR3 plus reference TRBV19 and TRBJ2-1, the full variable domain is DGGITQSPKYLFRKEGQNVTLSCEQNLNHDAMYWYRQDPGQGLRLIYYSQIVNDFQKGDIAEGYSVSREKKESFPLTVTSAQKNPTAFYLCASSPQLAGPYNEQFFGPGTRLTVL.

The chain recombines TRBV15 with TRBJ2-1, with a possible D match to TRBD1 (5 bases). V lost 5 bases and J 0 bases, leaving 11 bases between the germline ends. CDR3 length equals 15 residues. Looked up from germline, CDR1 is LNHNV and CDR2 is YYDKDF (reference sequence). CDR3 sequence (DNA): TGTGCCACCAGCGCCGACAGAAGCTCCTACAATGAGCAGTTCTTC. It translates to CATSADRSSYNEQFF. Full variable domain (rest looked up from reference TRBV15 and TRBJ2-1): DAMVIQNPRYQVTQFGKPVTLSCSQTLNHNVMYWYQQKSSQAPKLLFHYYDKDFNNEADTPDNFQSRRPNTSFCFLDIRSPGLGDTAMYLCATSADRSSYNEQFFGPGTRLTVL.

This clonotype appeared many times. The genes are TRBV29-1 and TRBJ2-5; 7 bases line up with TRBD2. V was pared by 0 bases and J by 7 bases, with 8 bases of the junction left unmatched. The CDR3 is 14 amino acids. Germline-derived CDR1 and CDR2 are SQVTM and ANQGSEA. DNA of the CDR3: TGCAGCGTTGAAGAGCCTAGCGGTTCAGGGACCCAGTACTTC. It encodes CSVEEPSGSGTQYF.

This clonotype has a count of ten or more. This chain links TRBV28 with TRBJ2-1; 11 nucleotides agree with TRBD2. J lost 5 bases, V lost 6 bases, and 9 bases had no gene match. CDR3 size: 16 residues. Germline V gene data show CDR1 as MDHEN and CDR2 as SYDVKM. Here the CDR3 reads CASRPTGTSGNNEQFF. CDR3 coding DNA: TGTGCCAGCAGACCCACTGGGACTAGCGGTAACAATGAGCAGTTCTTC.

This clonotype was detected only a few times. The J gene is TRBJ1-1, the V gene TRBV5-1; no reliable D call. The germline gives CDR1 SGHRS, CDR2 YFSETQ. V dropped 0 bases and J dropped 4 bases, with 10 bases sitting between them. This CDR3 is built from 14 residues. CDR3 coding DNA: TGCGCCAGCAGCTTGGGCCACGGAATCACTGAAGCTTTCTTT. Its translation is CASSLGHGITEAFF.

J is TRBJ2-5 and V is TRBV7-2; TRBD2 aligns across 13 bases. Germline lookup yields CDR1 SGHTA and CDR2 FQGNSA. There are 13 residues in the CDR3. Losses at the gene ends were 5 bases for V and 13 bases for J; bases not matched to a gene: 7. Here the CDR3 reads CASSQGLAGNRYF. The CDR3 DNA follows: TGTGCCAGCAGCCAGGGACTAGCGGGGAACCGGTACTTC.